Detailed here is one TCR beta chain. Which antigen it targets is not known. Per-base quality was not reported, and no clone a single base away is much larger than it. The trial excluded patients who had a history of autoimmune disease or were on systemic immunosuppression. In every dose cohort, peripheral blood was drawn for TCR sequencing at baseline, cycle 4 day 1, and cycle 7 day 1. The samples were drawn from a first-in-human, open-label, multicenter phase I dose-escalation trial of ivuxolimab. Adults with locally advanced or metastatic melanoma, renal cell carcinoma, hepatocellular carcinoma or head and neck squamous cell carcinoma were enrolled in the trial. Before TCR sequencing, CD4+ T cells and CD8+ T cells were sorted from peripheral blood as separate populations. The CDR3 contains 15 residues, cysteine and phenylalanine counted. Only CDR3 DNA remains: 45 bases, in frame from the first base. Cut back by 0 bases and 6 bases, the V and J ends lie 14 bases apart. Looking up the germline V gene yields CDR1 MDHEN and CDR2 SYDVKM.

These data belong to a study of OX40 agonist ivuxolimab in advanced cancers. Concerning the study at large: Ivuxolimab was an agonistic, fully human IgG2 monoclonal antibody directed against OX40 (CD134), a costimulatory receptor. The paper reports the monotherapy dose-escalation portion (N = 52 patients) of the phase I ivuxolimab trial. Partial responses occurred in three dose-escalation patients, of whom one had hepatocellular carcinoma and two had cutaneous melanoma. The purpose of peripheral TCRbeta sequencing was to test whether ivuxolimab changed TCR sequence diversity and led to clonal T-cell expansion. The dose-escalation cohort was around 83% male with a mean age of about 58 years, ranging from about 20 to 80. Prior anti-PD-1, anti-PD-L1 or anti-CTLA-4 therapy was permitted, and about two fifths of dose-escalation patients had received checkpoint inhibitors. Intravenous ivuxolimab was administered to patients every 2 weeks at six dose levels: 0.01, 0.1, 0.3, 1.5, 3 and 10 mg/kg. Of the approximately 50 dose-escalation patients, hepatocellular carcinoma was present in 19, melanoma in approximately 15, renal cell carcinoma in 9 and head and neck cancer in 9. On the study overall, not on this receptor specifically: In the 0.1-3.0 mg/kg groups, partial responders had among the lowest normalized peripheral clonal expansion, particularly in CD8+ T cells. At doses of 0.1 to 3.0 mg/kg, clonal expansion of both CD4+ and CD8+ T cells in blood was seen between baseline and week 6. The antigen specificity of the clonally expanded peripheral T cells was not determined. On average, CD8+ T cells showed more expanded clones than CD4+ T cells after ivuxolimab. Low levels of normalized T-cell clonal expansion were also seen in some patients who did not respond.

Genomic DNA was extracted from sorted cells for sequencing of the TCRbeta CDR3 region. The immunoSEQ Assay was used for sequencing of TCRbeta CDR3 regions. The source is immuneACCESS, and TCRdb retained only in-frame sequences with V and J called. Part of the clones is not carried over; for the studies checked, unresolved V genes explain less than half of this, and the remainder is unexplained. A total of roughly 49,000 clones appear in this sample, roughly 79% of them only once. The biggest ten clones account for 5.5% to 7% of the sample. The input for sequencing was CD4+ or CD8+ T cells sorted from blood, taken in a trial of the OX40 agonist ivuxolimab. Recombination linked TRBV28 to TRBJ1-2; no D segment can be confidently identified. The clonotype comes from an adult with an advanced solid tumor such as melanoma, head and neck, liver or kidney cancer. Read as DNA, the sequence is TGTGCCAGCAGTTTATGGCAGACGGGATTAGATGGCTACACCTTC. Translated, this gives CASSLWQTGLDGYTF.